The T cell receptor beta chain under discussion was sequenced for a study of T cells after yellow fever vaccination. Study-wide results and caveats: Reappearance after the booster was observed for most primary-vaccination clones (roughly 97% CD4, about 90% CD8). Among all clonotypes, a small share was observed in both CD4 and CD8 compartments.

The germline CDR1 and CDR2 sequences are SGHDN and FVKESK. The CDR3 has 13 amino acids. V dropped 0 bases and J dropped 3 bases, with 5 bases sitting between them. Each CDR3 protein gets one entry after TCRdb re-called the 5' RACE reads with MiXCR. The sample contains about 630,000 distinct CDR3 sequences, approximately 13% of which appear only once. This clonotype was picked up a small number of times. What it binds is not known. The source was PBMCs, collected on the day of the yellow fever booster vaccination. The rearrangement joins TRBV14 to TRBJ1-1; no definite D call. The clonotype was recovered from a man aged 25-45 years who received the YFV17D yellow fever vaccine. The CDR3 DNA reads TGTGCCAGCAGCCAAGATGAGGACACTGAAGCTTTCTTT. This gives the protein CASSQDEDTEAFF.